The entry below describes one T cell receptor (beta chain). This entry is derived from a study of technical replicates of blood from several donors. Produced via immunoSEQ multiplex PCR; TCRdb's table is partial and in-frame only. The sample shows more than 90,000 clones, approximately 96% of them seen only once. This CDR3 region has 13 residues. V dropped 1 base and J dropped 0 bases, with 3 bases sitting between them. Germline assignment: CDR1 LNHDA and CDR2 SQIVND (reference sequence). The chain employs TRBV19 and TRBJ1-1; D gene uncertain. The sequence was obtained from a human donor in good health. Material for sequencing was T cells isolated from PBMCs. DNA of the CDR3: TGTGCCAGTAGTATAGTAATGAACACTGAAGCTTTCTTT. Translated, it gives CASSIVMNTEAFF.